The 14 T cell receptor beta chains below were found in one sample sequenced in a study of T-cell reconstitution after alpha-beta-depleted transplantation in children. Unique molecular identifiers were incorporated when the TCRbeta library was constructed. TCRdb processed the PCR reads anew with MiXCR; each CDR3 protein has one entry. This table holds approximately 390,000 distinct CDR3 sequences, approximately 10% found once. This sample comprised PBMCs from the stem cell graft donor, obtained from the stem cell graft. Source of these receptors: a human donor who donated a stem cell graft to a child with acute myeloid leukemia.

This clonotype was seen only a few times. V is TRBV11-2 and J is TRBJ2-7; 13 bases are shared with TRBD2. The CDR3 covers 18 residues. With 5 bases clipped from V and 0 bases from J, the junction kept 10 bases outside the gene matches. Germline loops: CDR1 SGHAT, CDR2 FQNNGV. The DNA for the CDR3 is TGTGCCAGCAGCCCTCGGACTAGCGGGAGTTTTCTCTCCTACGAGCAGTACTTC. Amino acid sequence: CASSPRTSGSFLSYEQYF.

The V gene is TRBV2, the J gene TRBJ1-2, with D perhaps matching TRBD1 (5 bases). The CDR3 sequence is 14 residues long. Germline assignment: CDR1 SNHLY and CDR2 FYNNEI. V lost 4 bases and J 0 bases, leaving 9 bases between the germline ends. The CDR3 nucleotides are TGTGCCAGCAGTGCGGGGCAAACTAACTATGGCTACACCTTC. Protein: CASSAGQTNYGYTF.

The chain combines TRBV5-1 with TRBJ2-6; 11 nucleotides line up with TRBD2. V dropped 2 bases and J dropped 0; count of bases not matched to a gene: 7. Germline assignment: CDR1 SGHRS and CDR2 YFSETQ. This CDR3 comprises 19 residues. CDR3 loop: CASSFRELAGGSGANVLTF. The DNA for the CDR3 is TGCGCCAGCAGCTTTCGGGAGCTAGCGGGGGGCTCTGGGGCCAACGTCCTGACTTTC.

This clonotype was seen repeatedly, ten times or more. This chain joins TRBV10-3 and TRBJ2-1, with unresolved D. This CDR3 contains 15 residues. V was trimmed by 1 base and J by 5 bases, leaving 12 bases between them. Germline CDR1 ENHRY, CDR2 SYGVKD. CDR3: CAISEFDEADNEQFF. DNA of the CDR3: TGTGCCATCAGTGAGTTTGATGAGGCCGACAATGAGCAGTTCTTC.

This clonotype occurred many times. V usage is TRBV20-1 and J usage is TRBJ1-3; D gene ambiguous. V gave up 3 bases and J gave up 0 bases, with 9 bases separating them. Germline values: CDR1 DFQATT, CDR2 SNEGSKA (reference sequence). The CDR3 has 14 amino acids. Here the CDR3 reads CSASTANSGNTIYF. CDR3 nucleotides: TGCAGTGCTAGTACAGCTAACTCTGGAAACACCATATATTTT.

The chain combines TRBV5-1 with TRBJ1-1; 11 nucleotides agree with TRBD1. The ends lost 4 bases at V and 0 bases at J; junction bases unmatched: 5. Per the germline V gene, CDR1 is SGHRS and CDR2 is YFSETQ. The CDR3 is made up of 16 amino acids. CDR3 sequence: CASSTGQGAVNTEAFF. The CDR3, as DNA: TGCGCCAGCAGCACTGGACAGGGGGCGGTGAACACTGAAGCTTTCTTT.

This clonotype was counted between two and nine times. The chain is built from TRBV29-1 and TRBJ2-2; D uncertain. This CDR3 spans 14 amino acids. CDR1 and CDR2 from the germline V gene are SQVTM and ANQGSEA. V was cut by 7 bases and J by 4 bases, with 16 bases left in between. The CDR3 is CSGLTVVGTGELFF. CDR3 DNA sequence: TGCAGCGGACTTACAGTGGTTGGCACCGGGGAGCTGTTTTTT.

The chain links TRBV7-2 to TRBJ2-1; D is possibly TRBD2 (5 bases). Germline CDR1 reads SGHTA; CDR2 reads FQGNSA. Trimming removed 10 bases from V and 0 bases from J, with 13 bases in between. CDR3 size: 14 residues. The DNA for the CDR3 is TGTGCCACCATCCCAGCGGTCTCCTACAATGAGCAGTTCTTC. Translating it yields CATIPAVSYNEQFF.

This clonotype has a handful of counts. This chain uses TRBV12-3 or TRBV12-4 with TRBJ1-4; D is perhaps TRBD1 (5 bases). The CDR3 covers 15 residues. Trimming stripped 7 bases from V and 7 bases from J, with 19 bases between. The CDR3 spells CASNPWGRAGEKLFF. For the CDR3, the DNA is TGTGCCAGCAACCCCTGGGGCAGGGCTGGTGAAAAACTGTTTTTT.

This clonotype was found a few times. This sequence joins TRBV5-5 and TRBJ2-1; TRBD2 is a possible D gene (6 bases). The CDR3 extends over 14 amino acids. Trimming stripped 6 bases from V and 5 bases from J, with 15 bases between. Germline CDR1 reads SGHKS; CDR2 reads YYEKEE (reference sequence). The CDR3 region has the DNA TGTGCCAGCAACTCCCTAGCGAAGGACAATGAGCAGTTCTTC. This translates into CASNSLAKDNEQFF.

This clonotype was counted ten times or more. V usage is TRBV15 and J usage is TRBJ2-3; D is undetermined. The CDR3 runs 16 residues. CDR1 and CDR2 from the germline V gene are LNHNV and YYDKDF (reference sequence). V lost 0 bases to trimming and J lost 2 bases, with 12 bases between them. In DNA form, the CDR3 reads TGTGCCACCAGCAGAGATGGAAGGGCAGCCACAGATACGCAGTATTTT. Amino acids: CATSRDGRAATDTQYF. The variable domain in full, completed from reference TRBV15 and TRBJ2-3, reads DAMVIQNPRYQVTQFGKPVTLSCSQTLNHNVMYWYQQKSSQAPKLLFHYYDKDFNNEADTPDNFQSRRPNTSFCFLDIRSPGLGDTAMYLCATSRDGRAATDTQYFGPGTRLTVL.

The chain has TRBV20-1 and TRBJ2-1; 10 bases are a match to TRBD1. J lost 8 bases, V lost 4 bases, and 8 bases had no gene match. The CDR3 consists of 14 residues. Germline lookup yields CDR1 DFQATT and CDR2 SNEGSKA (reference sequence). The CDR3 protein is CSATGQGEVDEQFF. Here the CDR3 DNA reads TGCAGTGCTACCGGACAGGGGGAAGTCGATGAGCAGTTCTTC.

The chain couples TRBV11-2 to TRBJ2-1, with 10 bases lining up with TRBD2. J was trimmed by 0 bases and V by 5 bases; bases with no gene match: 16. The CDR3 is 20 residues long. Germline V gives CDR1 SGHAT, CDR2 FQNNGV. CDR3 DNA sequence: TGTGCCAGCAGCACTCGAGCGGGGGGGTCTTACACGAGCTCCTACAATGAGCAGTTCTTC. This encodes CASSTRAGGSYTSSYNEQFF.

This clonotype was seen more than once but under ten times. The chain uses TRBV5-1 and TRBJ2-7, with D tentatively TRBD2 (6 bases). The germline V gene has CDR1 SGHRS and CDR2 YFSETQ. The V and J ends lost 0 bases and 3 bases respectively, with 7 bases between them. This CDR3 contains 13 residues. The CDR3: CASSLVGGYEQYV. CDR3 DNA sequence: TGCGCCAGCAGCTTGGTCGGGGGCTACGAGCAGTACGTC.